In its sample, the clone carrying this TCR beta chain was seen many times. CDR3 size: 14 residues. Germline values: CDR1 KGHSH, CDR2 LQKENI. Trimming at V came to 2 bases and at J to 7 bases, leaving 4 bases not matched to a gene. This sample was taken from a study of prognosis after radiotherapy for stage I lung cancer. Study summary: The study included approximately 14 patients with newly diagnosed primary stage I lung tumors and several with oligometastatic NSCLC after surgical resection of the primary tumor. None of the non-small cell lung cancer patients was considered medically operable. Several developed distant metastases after radiotherapy (median roughly seven months), and some 15 had no significant progression.

From genomic DNA, TCR beta CDR3 was amplified by two-round multiplex PCR. Gene-specific primers for each TRBV and TRBJ gene drove first-round PCR. TCRdb independently ran MiXCR on the multiplex PCR reads; one entry per CDR3 protein. Here the sample spans under 30,000 distinct CDR3 sequences, 31% being singletons. Source: PBMCs, taken before or after stereotactic body radiation therapy (not recorded which). The clonotype comes from a donor over 45 with non-small cell lung cancer. The chain employs TRBV18 and TRBJ1-5; 8 nucleotides line up with TRBD1. This CDR3 reads CASSPSQGDQPQHF. As DNA, the CDR3 is TGTGCCAGCTCACCATCACAGGGGGACCAGCCCCAGCATTTT.